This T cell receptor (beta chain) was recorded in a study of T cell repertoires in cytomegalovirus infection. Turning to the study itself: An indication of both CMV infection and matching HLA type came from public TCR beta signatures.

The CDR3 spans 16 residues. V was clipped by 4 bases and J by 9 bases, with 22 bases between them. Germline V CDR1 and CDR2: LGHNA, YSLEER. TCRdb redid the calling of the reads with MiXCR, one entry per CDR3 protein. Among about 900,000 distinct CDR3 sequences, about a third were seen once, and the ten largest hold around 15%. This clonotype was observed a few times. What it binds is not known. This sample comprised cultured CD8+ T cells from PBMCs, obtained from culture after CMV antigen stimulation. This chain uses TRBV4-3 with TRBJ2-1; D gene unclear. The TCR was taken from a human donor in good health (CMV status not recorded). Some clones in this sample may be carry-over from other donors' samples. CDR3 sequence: CASSLRWGGAAGEQFF. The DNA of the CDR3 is TGCGCCAGCAGCCTTCGGTGGGGTGGAGCCGCTGGTGAGCAGTTCTTC.